This T cell receptor (beta chain) was found in a study of shared clonotypes between healthy human individuals. The CDR3 contains 17 residues. Germline V gives CDR1 SGHAT, CDR2 FQNNGV. V was cut by 5 bases and J by 0 bases, with 18 bases left in between. Clones were read by immunoSEQ multiplex PCR, and TCRdb kept only the in-frame ones, dropping some. The table has roughly 1,600,000 clones, approximately 98.5% seen once. This rearrangement joins TRBV11-2 to TRBJ2-3, with a weak D call TRBD1 (5 bases). Sequencing used naive CD4+ T cells sorted from blood. Documented subset: CD45RA+ positively selected. The clonotype comes from a man aged 25-45 years in good health. Written as DNA, the CDR3 is TGTGCCAGCAGCCTAGGGGTTGGGCAGAGAAGCACAGATACGCAGTATTTT. This codes for CASSLGVGQRSTDTQYF.